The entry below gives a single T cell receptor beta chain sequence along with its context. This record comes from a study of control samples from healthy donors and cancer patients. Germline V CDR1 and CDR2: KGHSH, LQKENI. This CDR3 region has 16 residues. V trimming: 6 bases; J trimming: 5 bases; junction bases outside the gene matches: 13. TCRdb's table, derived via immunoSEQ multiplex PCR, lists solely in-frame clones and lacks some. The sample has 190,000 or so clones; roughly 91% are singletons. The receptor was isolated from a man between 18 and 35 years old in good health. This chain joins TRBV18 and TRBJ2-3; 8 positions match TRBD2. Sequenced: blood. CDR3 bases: TGTGCCAGCTCCCGGTCACAAGCGGGGGTGGGAGATACGCAGTATTTT. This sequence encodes CASSRSQAGVGDTQYF.